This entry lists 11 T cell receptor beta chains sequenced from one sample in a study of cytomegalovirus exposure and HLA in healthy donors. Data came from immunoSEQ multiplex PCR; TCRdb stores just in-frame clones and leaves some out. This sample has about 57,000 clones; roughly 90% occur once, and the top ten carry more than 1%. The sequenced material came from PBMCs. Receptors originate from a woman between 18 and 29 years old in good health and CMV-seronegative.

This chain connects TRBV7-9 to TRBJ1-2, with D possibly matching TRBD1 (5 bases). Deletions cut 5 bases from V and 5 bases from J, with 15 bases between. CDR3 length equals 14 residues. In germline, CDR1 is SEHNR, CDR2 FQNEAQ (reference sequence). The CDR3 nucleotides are TGTGCCAGCAGCCAGGCGGGGACTCAATATGGCTACACCTTC. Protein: CASSQAGTQYGYTF.

In DNA form, the CDR3 reads TGTGCCAGCAGTCCCCGGACAGCGCTCGCCGGGGAGCTGTTTTTT. Encoded protein: CASSPRTALAGELFF. The rearrangement uses TRBV2 and TRBJ2-2; possible D gene TRBD1, 6 bases. V was cut by 5 bases and J by 6 bases, with 16 bases left in between. Germline V CDR1 and CDR2: SNHLY, FYNNEI. This CDR3 is built from 15 residues.

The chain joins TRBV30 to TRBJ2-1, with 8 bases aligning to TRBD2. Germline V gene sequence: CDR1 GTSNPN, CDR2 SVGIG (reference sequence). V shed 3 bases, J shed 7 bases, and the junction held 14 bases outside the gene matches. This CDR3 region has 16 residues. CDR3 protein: CAWSPVRGGPPNEQFF. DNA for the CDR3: TGTGCCTGGAGCCCAGTCCGCGGGGGGCCCCCTAATGAGCAGTTCTTC.

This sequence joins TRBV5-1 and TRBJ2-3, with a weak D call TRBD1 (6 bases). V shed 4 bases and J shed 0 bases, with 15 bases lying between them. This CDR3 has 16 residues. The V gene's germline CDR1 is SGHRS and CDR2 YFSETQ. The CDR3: CASSTSGRGSTDTQYF. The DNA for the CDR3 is TGCGCCAGCAGCACCTCGGGCAGGGGAAGCACAGATACGCAGTATTTT.

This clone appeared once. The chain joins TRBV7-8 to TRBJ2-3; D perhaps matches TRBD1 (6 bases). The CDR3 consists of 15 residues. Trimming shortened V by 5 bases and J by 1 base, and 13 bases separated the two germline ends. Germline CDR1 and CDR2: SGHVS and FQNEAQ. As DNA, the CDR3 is TGTGCCAGCAGCCACAGGGAGAGGGGCACAGATACGCAGTATTTT. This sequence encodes CASSHRERGTDTQYF.

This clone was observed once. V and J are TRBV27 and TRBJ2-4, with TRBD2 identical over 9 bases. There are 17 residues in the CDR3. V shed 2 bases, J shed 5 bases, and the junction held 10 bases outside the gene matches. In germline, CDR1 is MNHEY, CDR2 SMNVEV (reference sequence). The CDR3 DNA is TGTGCCAGCAGTTTACTGGTTGCGGGGGGGAGACAAAACATTCAGTACTTC. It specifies CASSLLVAGGRQNIQYF.

CDR3 nucleotides: TGTGCCAGCAGCTCCTACCGGGACAGCAATGAGCAGTTCTTC. Amino acids: CASSSYRDSNEQFF. J is TRBJ2-1 and V is TRBV7-8, with TRBD1 matching over 7 bases. The CDR3 extends over 14 amino acids. V dropped 4 bases and J dropped 6; count of bases not matched to a gene: 6. CDR1 is SGHVS and CDR2 is FQNEAQ in the germline V gene.

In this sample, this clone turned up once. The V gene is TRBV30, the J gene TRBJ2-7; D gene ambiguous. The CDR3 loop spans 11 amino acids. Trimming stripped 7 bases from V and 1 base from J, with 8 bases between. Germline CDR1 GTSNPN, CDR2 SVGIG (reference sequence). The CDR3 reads CAYSGSYEQYF. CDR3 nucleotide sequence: TGTGCCTACTCCGGGTCCTACGAGCAGTACTTC.

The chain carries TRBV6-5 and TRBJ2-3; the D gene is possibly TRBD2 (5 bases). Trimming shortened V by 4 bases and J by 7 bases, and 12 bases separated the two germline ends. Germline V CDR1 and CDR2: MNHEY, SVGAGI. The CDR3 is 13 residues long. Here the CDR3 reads CASSSSGTYTQYF. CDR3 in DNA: TGTGCCAGCAGTTCCAGCGGCACTTATACGCAGTATTTT.

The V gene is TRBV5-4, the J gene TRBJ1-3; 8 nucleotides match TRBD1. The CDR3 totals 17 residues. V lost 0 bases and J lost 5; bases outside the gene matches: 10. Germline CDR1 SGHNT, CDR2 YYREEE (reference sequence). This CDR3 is CASSLVSSGQERNTIYF. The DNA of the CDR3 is TGTGCCAGCAGCTTGGTGTCGTCGGGACAGGAGAGAAACACCATATATTTT. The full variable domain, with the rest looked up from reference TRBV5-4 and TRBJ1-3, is ETGVTQSPTHLIKTRGQQVTLRCSSQSGHNTVSWYQQALGQGPQFIFQYYREEENGRGNFPPRFSGLQFPNYSSELNVNALELDDSALYLCASSLVSSGQERNTIYFGEGSWLTVV.

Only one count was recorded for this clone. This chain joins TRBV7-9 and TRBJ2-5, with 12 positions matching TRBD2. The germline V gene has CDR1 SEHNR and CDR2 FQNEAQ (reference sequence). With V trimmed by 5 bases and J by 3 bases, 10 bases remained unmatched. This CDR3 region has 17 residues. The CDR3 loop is CASSPGLAGPMEETQYF. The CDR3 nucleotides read TGTGCCAGCAGCCCGGGACTAGCGGGTCCAATGGAAGAGACCCAGTACTTC.